The following is a TCR beta chain sequence with its context. Its target is not known. This sample was taken from a study of CD4 T cells in relation to SARS-CoV-2 and coronaviruses. Sequencing used immunoSEQ multiplex PCR; TCRdb keeps in-frame clones, though not all of them. The repertoire includes roughly 20,000 clones, 78% of them detected once, and 19% sits in the top ten. CD4+ T cells from unexposed donors were obtained before the COVID-19 pandemic (2011-2018). The cells were cultured for under 13 days before CD4+ T cells were isolated. PBMCs were plated at a few million per well in IL-2-containing medium. Trimming removed 1 base from V and 2 bases from J, with 11 bases in between. Germline CDR1 is SGHTA and CDR2 is FQGNSA. The CDR3 spans 15 residues.

The sequence was obtained from a human donor in good health. This chain links TRBV7-2 with TRBJ1-2; the D gene is possibly TRBD1 (6 bases). Sample: CD4+ T cells from PBMCs, cultured in vitro. CDR3 bases: TGTGCCAGCAGCTTAGTGGATCAGGGGAACTATGGCTACACCTTC. Its translation is CASSLVDQGNYGYTF.